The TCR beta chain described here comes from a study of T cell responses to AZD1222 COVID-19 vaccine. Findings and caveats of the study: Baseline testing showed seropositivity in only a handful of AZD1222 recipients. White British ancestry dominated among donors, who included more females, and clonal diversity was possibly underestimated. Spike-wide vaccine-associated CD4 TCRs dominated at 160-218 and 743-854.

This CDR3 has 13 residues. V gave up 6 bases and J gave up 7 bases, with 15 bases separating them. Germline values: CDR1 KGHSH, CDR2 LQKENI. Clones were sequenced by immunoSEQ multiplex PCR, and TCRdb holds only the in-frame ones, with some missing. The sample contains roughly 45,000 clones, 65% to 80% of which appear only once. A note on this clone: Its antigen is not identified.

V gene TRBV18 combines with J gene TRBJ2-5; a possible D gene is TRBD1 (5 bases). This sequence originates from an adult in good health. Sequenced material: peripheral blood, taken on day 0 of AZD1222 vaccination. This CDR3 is CASSADATGTQYF. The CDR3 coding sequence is TGTGCCAGCTCGGCGGACGCCACAGGGACCCAGTACTTC. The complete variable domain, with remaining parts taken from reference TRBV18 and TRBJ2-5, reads NAGVMQNPRHLVRRRGQEARLRCSPMKGHSHVYWYRQLPEEGLKFMVYLQKENIIDESGMPKERFSAEFPKEGPSILRIQQVVRGDSAAYFCASSADATGTQYFGPGTRLLVL.